These T cell receptor beta chains were read from a single sample in a study of T cell responses to AZD1222 COVID-19 vaccine. The protocol was immunoSEQ multiplex PCR, while the TCRdb copy is restricted to in-frame clones and leaves out a portion. This table has some 120,000 clones, about nine tenths appearing once. This sample comprised peripheral blood, obtained 28 days after the second AZD1222 dose. Receptors were obtained from an adult who received the AZD1222 COVID-19 vaccine. The CDR3 runs from the conserved cysteine through the conserved F or W.

V gene	J gene	CDR3 protein
TRBV7-9	TRBJ2-7	CASSSLAGENEQYF
TRBV10-3	TRBJ2-2	CAISEIAGANTGELFF
TRBV7-2	TRBJ1-3	CASSPFLRGSGNTIYF
TRBV27	TRBJ2-3	CASSSPPSGADTQYF
TRBV30	TRBJ1-2	CAWNRRRELDGYTF
TRBV13	TRBJ2-3	CASSSSGGTDTQYF
TRBV19	TRBJ1-1	CASSPYQLNTEAFF
TRBV10-3	TRBJ2-3	CAITSIQAASSTDTQYF
TRBV7-9	TRBJ1-6	CASSLEGTTNSPLHF
TRBV2	TRBJ1-2	CATRERDYGYTF
TRBV6-2/TRBV6-3	TRBJ2-5	CASSFYRALYQETQYF
TRBV30	TRBJ1-2	CAGWTGGGYTF
TRBV15	TRBJ2-6	CATSRRGTGANVLTF
TRBV30	TRBJ2-5	CAWSAGTLTGSTQYF
TRBV5-4	TRBJ2-3	CASSLERRNTQYF
TRBV29-1	TRBJ2-7	CSVAIGLAGPAYEQYF
TRBV7-9	TRBJ1-2	CASSLAGQDYGYTF
TRBV20-1	TRBJ1-2	CSARPQYGYTF
TRBV10-3	TRBJ2-1	CAISEYYPADEQFF
TRBV6-6	TRBJ2-7	CASSYVGAPSEQYF
TRBV7-3	TRBJ2-1	CASSPAGVSYNEQFF
TRBV29-1	TRBJ2-3	CSATSGRAGDTQYF
TRBV3-1/TRBV3-2	TRBJ2-6	CASSQSLPSSGANVLTF
TRBV2	TRBJ1-4	CASSSEKSNEKLFF
TRBV27	TRBJ2-2	CASSFGVGELFF
TRBV7-9	TRBJ2-1	CASIPSSGRYNEQFF
TRBV12-3/TRBV12-4	TRBJ1-3	CASSFGNTIYF
TRBV5-1	TRBJ1-1	CASSRGRGITNTEAFF
TRBV7-2	TRBJ2-3	CASSLEGTGTDTQYF
TRBV5-5	TRBJ1-4	CASSFSALNEKLFF
TRBV13	TRBJ2-2	CASSWGLANTGELFF
TRBV10-1	TRBJ1-1	CASSMGTAYQAFF
TRBV6-6	TRBJ1-4	CASSRGRQNEKLFF
TRBV5-1	TRBJ1-5	CASSLGLQVGSNQPQHF
TRBV5-1	TRBJ2-4	CASSLQGGLDIQYF
TRBV4-3	TRBJ2-1	CASSQVFGTGQFF
TRBV3-1/TRBV3-2	TRBJ1-1	CASSQEGASDEAFF
TRBV29-1	TRBJ2-7	CSVWDFDYEQYF
TRBV2	TRBJ1-1	CASHVQGVTEAFF